Listed here are 31 T cell receptor beta chains from one sample, sequenced in a study of T cells in Graves' hyperthyroidism and ophthalmopathy. Regions amplified from RNA transcripts were the TCR beta CDR3 regions. RT-PCR in the first round (using the HTBI primer set) targeted the TCR CDR3. One entry per CDR3 protein, called by TCRdb with MiXCR from the multiplex PCR reads. The sample holds roughly 560,000 distinct CDR3 sequences, roughly 14% seen once. The sequencing input was blood. The receptors come from a woman aged 40 to 55 with Graves' ophthalmopathy.

This clonotype was counted ten times or more. The genes are TRBV11-1 and TRBJ2-2, with D unresolved. Germline V gene sequence: CDR1 SGHAT, CDR2 FQDESV (reference sequence). V lost 11 bases, J lost 3 bases, and 10 bases lay in between. The CDR3 extends over 12 amino acids. DNA of the CDR3: TGTGCCGCCGGGCTGGACACCGGGGAGCTGTTTTTT. This sequence encodes CAAGLDTGELFF.

This clonotype was detected a few times. The chain carries TRBV5-1 and TRBJ2-2; either TRBD1 or TRBD2 may fit D (5 bases each). Trimming left V 2 bases short and J 6 bases short, with 20 bases between. CDR1 and CDR2 (germline): SGHRS, YFSETQ. The CDR3 is made up of 17 amino acids. The DNA of the CDR3 is TGCGCCAGCAGCTTAGATTATCAGACAGCCGGGGCCGGGGAGCTGTTTTTT. It is translated as CASSLDYQTAGAGELFF.

This clonotype appeared a few times. One base away lies a much larger clone, so this may be a sequencing read error. The chain uses TRBV7-8 and TRBJ2-5; 10 bases line up with TRBD1. This CDR3 is built from 15 residues. V lost 1 base to trimming and J lost 4 bases; unmatched junction nucleotides: 3. Germline lookup yields CDR1 SGHVS and CDR2 FQNEAQ. DNA of the CDR3: TGTGCCAGCAGCTTAGTAGGGGACAGGGGAGAGACCCAGTACTTC. Translating it yields CASSLVGDRGETQYF.

There are many counts of this clonotype. This could be a read error, since a much larger clone is one nucleotide away. DNA for the CDR3: TGTGCCAGCGGTGCCTCCTGGCGGGAGGTCGAGACCCAGTACTTC. As protein: CASGASWREVETQYF. The chain joins TRBV28 to TRBJ2-5, with 8 positions matching TRBD2. The V and J ends lost 8 bases and 5 bases, in that order; junction bases with no gene match: 13. This CDR3 has 15 amino acids. Germline V lookup: CDR1 MDHEN, CDR2 SYDVKM. Based on the CDR3 plus reference TRBV28 and TRBJ2-5, the full variable domain is DVKVTQSSRYLVKRTGEKVFLECVQDMDHENMFWYRQDPGLGLRLIYFSYDVKMKEKGDIPEGYSVSREKKERFSLILESASTNQTSMYLCASGASWREVETQYFGPGTRLLVL.

The chain joins TRBV2 to TRBJ2-5; D unresolved. The V gene lost 8 bases and the J gene lost 6 bases, with 13 bases spanning the gap. This CDR3 has 12 residues. The germline gives CDR1 SNHLY, CDR2 FYNNEI. The DNA for the CDR3 is TGTGCCAGCTCAGGTGGTGTAAAGACCCAGTACTTC. This codes for CASSGGVKTQYF.

This clonotype turned up a few times. The chain is built from TRBV27 and TRBJ1-2, with D perhaps matching TRBD1 (5 bases). Trimming took 2 bases from V and 5 from J, leaving 21 bases between them. The CDR3 is 17 amino acids. CDR1 is MNHEY and CDR2 is SMNVEV in the germline V gene (reference sequence). CDR3 residues: CASSLGGPGARRYGYTF. The DNA for the CDR3 is TGTGCCAGCAGTTTAGGGGGACCTGGGGCGCGACGGTATGGCTACACCTTC.

Many counts were recorded for this clonotype. V gene TRBV20-1 combines with J gene TRBJ2-5, with 8 bases that match TRBD2. The trim removed 6 bases at V and 1 base at J, leaving 7 bases unmatched. The CDR3 runs to 14 residues. In germline, CDR1 is DFQATT, CDR2 SNEGSKA (reference sequence). CDR3 sequence reads: CSAQLAGVQETQYF. DNA for the CDR3: TGCAGTGCCCAGCTAGCGGGTGTCCAAGAGACCCAGTACTTC.

This clonotype has a handful of counts. The CDR3 DNA follows: TGTGCCAGTAGTGCCTGGACAGGATCCTACGAGCAGTACTTC. It translates to CASSAWTGSYEQYF. The chain employs TRBV19 and TRBJ2-7; 7 positions match TRBD1. CDR1 is LNHDA and CDR2 is SQIVND in the germline V gene (reference sequence). V gave up 5 bases and J gave up 1 base; unmatched junction bases: 5. This CDR3 is 14 amino acids long.

V and J are TRBV5-1 and TRBJ2-7, with TRBD1 matching over 9 bases. Germline V gives CDR1 SGHRS, CDR2 YFSETQ. This CDR3 has 14 residues. V lost 4 bases and J lost 2; bases outside the gene matches: 4. The CDR3 loop reads CASSMDRGPYEQYF. The CDR3 DNA sequence: TGCGCCAGCAGCATGGACAGGGGACCCTACGAGCAGTACTTC.

Ten or more counts support this clonotype. CDR3 loop: CASTVQGLNTEAFF. CDR3 coding DNA: TGTGCCAGCACCGTGCAAGGGTTGAACACTGAAGCTTTCTTT. The gene calls are TRBV5-4 and TRBJ1-1; no definite D call. The CDR3 contains 14 residues. Germline V lookup: CDR1 SGHNT, CDR2 YYREEE (reference sequence). V lost 6 bases and J lost 0, with 12 bases in between.

Ten or more counts support this clonotype. The CDR3 bases are TGTGCCAGCAGATCTTGGGACCAACAAAAGGGAGGCTACACCTTC. It yields the protein CASRSWDQQKGGYTF. This rearrangement joins TRBV27 to TRBJ1-2; tentatively, D is TRBD1 (5 bases). CDR1 and CDR2 from the germline V gene are MNHEY and SMNVEV (reference sequence). V was shortened by 6 bases and J by 8 bases, with 22 bases between the two germline ends. The CDR3 runs 15 residues.

The rearrangement links TRBV7-2 to TRBJ1-2, with 7 bases identical to TRBD1. This CDR3 has 14 residues. Germline CDR1 SGHTA, CDR2 FQGNSA. With V trimmed by 5 bases and J by 2 bases, 5 bases remained unmatched. The chain's CDR3 is CASSPDRENYGYTF. DNA for the CDR3: TGTGCCAGCAGCCCCGACAGGGAGAACTATGGCTACACCTTC.

Many counts were recorded for this clonotype. The J gene is TRBJ1-1, the V gene TRBV6-1; no definite D call. The CDR3 spans 14 residues. Germline assignment: CDR1 MNHNS and CDR2 SASEGT. Trimming left V 2 bases short and J 5 bases short, with 12 bases between. As DNA, the CDR3 is TGTGCCAGCAGTGAATGGAATATGCATACTGAAGCTTTCTTT. Residues: CASSEWNMHTEAFF.

This clonotype was counted ten times or more. The chain combines TRBV12-3 or TRBV12-4 with TRBJ1-1; no clear D gene. CDR3 length: 14 amino acids. Trimming shortened V by 3 bases and J by 3 bases, and 11 bases separated the two germline ends. CDR3 sequence reads: CASSLGPSDTEAFF. The CDR3 region has the DNA TGTGCCAGCAGTTTGGGCCCGTCGGACACTGAAGCTTTCTTT.

At least ten counts were recorded for this clonotype. The rearrangement joins TRBV11-3 to TRBJ2-4; 7 bases match TRBD2. With V trimmed by 5 bases and J by 0 bases, 22 bases remained unmatched. The CDR3 spans 21 residues. Germline V gives CDR1 SGHNT, CDR2 YENEEA. CDR3 in amino acids: CASSHLPGGSLSSLAKNIQYF. The CDR3 DNA sequence: TGTGCCAGCAGCCACCTCCCTGGCGGGAGTCTCAGTTCTCTAGCCAAAAACATTCAGTACTTC.

This clonotype was counted at least ten times. The CDR3 region is CATSRDVGYGYTF. The CDR3 DNA reads as TGTGCCACCAGCAGGGACGTCGGGTATGGCTACACCTTC. The chain links TRBV15 to TRBJ1-2; D uncertain. CDR1 is LNHNV and CDR2 is YYDKDF in the germline V gene (reference sequence). Trimming took 3 bases from V and 5 from J, leaving 10 bases between them. The CDR3 loop spans 13 amino acids.

This clonotype was observed at least ten times. This chain joins TRBV12-3 or TRBV12-4 and TRBJ2-7; TRBD2 matches at 8 bases. The CDR3 runs to 13 residues. Losses at the gene ends were 9 bases for V and 3 bases for J; bases not matched to a gene: 7. This CDR3 is CASREGLGYEQYF. The CDR3 bases are TGTGCCAGTCGGGAGGGCCTAGGCTACGAGCAGTACTTC.

At least ten counts were recorded for this clonotype. The rearrangement uses TRBV29-1 and TRBJ1-1; D gene ambiguous. With 7 bases removed from V and 6 bases from J, the gap between germline ends came to 9 bases. The V gene's germline CDR1 is SQVTM and CDR2 ANQGSEA. The CDR3 runs 10 residues. CDR3 DNA sequence: TGCAGCGCCAAGACCGCTGAAGCTTTCTTT. Protein: CSAKTAEAFF.

This clonotype was observed many times. The gene calls are TRBV11-1 and TRBJ2-5; 9 bases agree with TRBD2. Germline assignment: CDR1 SGHAT and CDR2 FQDESV (reference sequence). The V and J ends lost 4 bases and 4 bases, in that order; junction bases with no gene match: 13. The CDR3 is 17 amino acids. The CDR3, as DNA: TGTGCCAGCAGCTCGTTGTCGGCGGGAGGGCTGCCAGAGACCCAGTACTTC. It codes for CASSSLSAGGLPETQYF.

This clonotype was detected many times. This chain connects TRBV9 to TRBJ2-2; D possibly matches TRBD1 or TRBD2 (6 bases each). The length of the CDR3 is 14 residues. Germline V lookup: CDR1 SGDLS, CDR2 YYNGEE. Trimming cost V 2 bases and J 4 bases, with 9 bases left between them. CDR3 bases: TGTGCCAGCAGCGTTGGAGGGGGCACCGGGGAGCTGTTTTTT. Protein sequence: CASSVGGGTGELFF. The full variable domain, with the rest looked up from reference TRBV9 and TRBJ2-2, is DSGVTQTPKHLITATGQRVTLRCSPRSGDLSVYWYQQSLDQGLQFLIQYYNGEERAKGNILERFSAQQFPDLHSELNLSSLELGDSALYFCASSVGGGTGELFFGEGSRLTVL.

This clonotype has at least ten counts. The chain uses TRBV4-1 and TRBJ1-2; D perhaps matches TRBD1 (6 bases). Looked up from germline, CDR1 is MGHRA and CDR2 is YSYEKL. Trimming removed 2 bases from V and 0 bases from J, with 19 bases in between. This CDR3 contains 18 residues. The CDR3 loop reads CASSQPPGADRPNYGYTF. The CDR3, as DNA: TGCGCCAGCAGCCAACCCCCGGGGGCCGACAGGCCTAACTATGGCTACACCTTC.

The CDR3 loop reads CASSFRGRNTIYF. The DNA for the CDR3 is TGTGCCAGCAGTTTTCGGGGTCGGAACACCATATATTTT. The chain recombines TRBV12-3 or TRBV12-4 with TRBJ1-3, with no clear D. V was shortened by 3 bases and J by 7 bases, with 10 bases between the two germline ends. The CDR3 sequence is 13 residues long.

In this sample, this clonotype turned up many times. The rearrangement links TRBV6-4 to TRBJ1-2; 9 nucleotides match TRBD1. V trimming: 7 bases; J trimming: 3 bases; junction bases outside the gene matches: 6. Germline CDR1 is MRHNA and CDR2 is SNTAGT. CDR3 length equals 14 residues. In DNA, the CDR3 is TGTGCCAGCACGGGACAGGGCGCGCACTATGGCTACACCTTC. Its protein product is CASTGQGAHYGYTF.

This clonotype came up many times. This chain uses TRBV12-3 or TRBV12-4 with TRBJ2-1; D gene ambiguous. The CDR3 covers 14 residues. The V end was cut by 8 bases, the J end by 6 bases, with 17 bases between. CDR3: CASGSGGRANEQFF. The DNA for the CDR3 is TGTGCCAGCGGTAGTGGTGGTCGAGCCAATGAGCAGTTCTTC.

Ten or more counts support this clonotype. The chain combines TRBV4-3 with TRBJ1-1; no definite D call. The germline V gene has CDR1 LGHNA and CDR2 YSLEER. CDR3 length equals 14 residues. Trimming shortened V by 0 bases and J by 2 bases, and 7 bases separated the two germline ends. In nucleotides, the CDR3 is TGCGCCAGCAGCCAAGAACGAGTTAACACTGAAGCTTTCTTT. Translation: CASSQERVNTEAFF.

This clonotype was seen many times. The rearrangement uses TRBV28 and TRBJ2-7; D ambiguous. Trimming shortened V by 3 bases and J by 1 base, and 10 bases separated the two germline ends. CDR3 length: 14 residues. Germline CDR1 reads MDHEN; CDR2 reads SYDVKM. The CDR3 sequence: CASSLHRASYEQYF. CDR3 nucleotides: TGTGCCAGCAGTTTGCACCGGGCTTCCTACGAGCAGTACTTC.

The chain carries TRBV14 and TRBJ1-3; D not resolved. Germline loops: CDR1 SGHDN, CDR2 FVKESK. The length of the CDR3 is 18 residues. V lost 1 base and J 0 bases, leaving 16 bases between the germline ends. This CDR3 is CASSQGLAADHSGNTIYF. Here the CDR3 DNA reads TGTGCCAGCAGCCAAGGGTTGGCCGCCGACCACTCTGGAAACACCATATATTTT.

There are a few counts of this clonotype. The chain couples TRBV19 to TRBJ2-3, with D possibly being TRBD2 (5 bases). CDR3 length equals 13 residues. Trimming shortened V by 5 bases and J by 3 bases, and 9 bases separated the two germline ends. CDR1 is LNHDA, CDR2 SQIVND, per germline (reference sequence). CDR3 region: CASSLGGTDTQYF. The CDR3 bases are TGTGCCAGTAGTCTCGGCGGGACAGATACGCAGTATTTT.

This rearrangement joins TRBV6-1 to TRBJ2-7, with 8 bases matching TRBD1. CDR3 length: 13 residues. Losses at the gene ends were 6 bases for V and 7 bases for J; bases not matched to a gene: 8. From germline, CDR1 is MNHNS and CDR2 SASEGT. The CDR3 loop reads CASRTTGVQEQYF. Written as DNA, the CDR3 is TGTGCCAGCAGAACGACAGGGGTACAGGAGCAGTACTTC.

This clonotype was counted between two and nine times. The chain employs TRBV4-1 and TRBJ1-6, with D unresolved. V was clipped by 0 bases and J by 2 bases, with 11 bases between them. Germline CDR1 is MGHRA and CDR2 is YSYEKL. CDR3 size: 17 residues. This CDR3 reads CASSQEARLAYNSPLHF. CDR3 in DNA: TGCGCCAGCAGCCAAGAAGCGAGGTTAGCCTATAATTCACCCCTCCACTTT.

Ten or more counts support this clonotype. The chain couples TRBV20-1 to TRBJ2-7, with D maybe TRBD1 (6 bases). The CDR3 runs 15 residues. The V end lost 3 bases, the J end lost 1 base, and 16 bases lay between the germline ends. CDR1 DFQATT and CDR2 SNEGSKA come from the germline V gene (reference sequence). In nucleotides, the CDR3 is TGCAGTGCTAGCCCCAGGGGCACAGCATCCTACGAGCAGTACTTC. Residues: CSASPRGTASYEQYF.